Listed below are T cell receptor beta chains from one sample, sequenced in a study of blood T cells in healthy people across ages. One entry per CDR3 protein, called by TCRdb with MiXCR from the 5' RACE reads. Of about 1 million distinct CDR3 sequences listed, approximately 25% are singletons. The same sample was also used in a study of T cells of mothers and their children.

Material for sequencing was blood. The source is a girl aged 2 to 9 in good health. The CDR3 runs from the conserved cysteine through the conserved F or W. D genes are given only for firm matches. Not all rows give a size; the values are once, few, many and, for expanded clones, a class.

V gene	D gene	J gene	clone size	CDR3 protein	CDR3 DNA
TRBV9	.	TRBJ1-3	.	CASSPLPGNTIYF	TGTGCCAGCAGCCCTCTACCTGGAAACACCATATATTTT
TRBV6-1	.	TRBJ1-5	.	CASSEDPGASSNQPQHF	TGTGCCAGCAGTGAAGATCCAGGGGCCAGTAGCAATCAGCCCCAGCATTTT
TRBV29-1	.	TRBJ1-1	.	CSVAVGGNTEAFF	TGCAGCGTTGCAGTTGGGGGGAACACTGAAGCTTTCTTT
TRBV20-1	TRBD2	TRBJ2-3	.	CSAKGPLAGGSSDTQYF	TGCAGTGCTAAGGGTCCGCTAGCGGGAGGTAGTTCAGATACGCAGTATTTT
TRBV14	TRBD1	TRBJ1-2	.	CASSFPGQAPGYTF	TGTGCCAGCAGCTTCCCGGGACAGGCCCCTGGCTACACCTTC
TRBV20-1	TRBD2	TRBJ2-5	few	CSANTGLAVQETQYF	TGCAGTGCTAACACGGGACTAGCGGTACAAGAGACCCAGTACTTC
TRBV20-1	.	TRBJ2-1	.	CSARIRDYEQFF	TGCAGTGCTAGGATCCGGGACTATGAGCAGTTCTTC
TRBV9	.	TRBJ2-5	many	CASSVGTQETQYF	TGTGCCAGCAGCGTAGGGACTCAAGAGACCCAGTACTTC
TRBV5-5	TRBD1	TRBJ2-7	few	CASSLIGQGRYEQYF	TGTGCCAGCAGCTTAATCGGACAGGGGAGATACGAGCAGTACTTC
TRBV28	TRBD2	TRBJ2-5	many	CASQSASGIVETQYF	TGTGCCAGCCAATCGGCTAGCGGGATCGTGGAGACCCAGTACTTC
TRBV20-1	.	TRBJ1-5	.	CSASGGYQPQHF	TGCAGTGCTAGTGGCGGGTATCAGCCCCAGCATTTT
TRBV7-2	TRBD1	TRBJ2-7	few	CASSSHRGSNEQYF	TGTGCCAGCAGCTCCCACAGGGGTAGCAACGAGCAGTACTTC
TRBV3-1	.	TRBJ1-4	.	CASSQEVVRYGNEKLFF	TGTGCCAGCAGCCAAGAGGTCGTGCGATACGGTAATGAAAAACTGTTTTTT
TRBV4-2	.	TRBJ1-1	.	CASSQDMSGIGEAFF	TGTGCCAGCAGCCAAGATATGAGCGGAATAGGAGAAGCTTTCTTT
TRBV7-2	.	TRBJ2-7	few	CASSLMDGGGDYEQYF	TGTGCCAGCAGCTTAATGGATGGAGGTGGGGACTACGAGCAGTACTTC
TRBV6-1	.	TRBJ2-7	.	CASSEVGLGAYEQYF	TGTGCCAGCAGTGAAGTAGGACTGGGCGCCTACGAGCAGTACTTC
TRBV5-1	.	TRBJ2-1	.	CASSWRDSDNEQFF	TGCGCCAGCAGCTGGAGGGACTCGGACAATGAGCAGTTCTTC
TRBV29-1	.	TRBJ2-1	.	CSVESTGQEIGNEQFF	TGCAGCGTTGAAAGCACTGGACAAGAGATTGGCAATGAGCAGTTCTTC
TRBV27	TRBD2	TRBJ2-5	.	CASSSIGLEETQYF	TGTGCCAGCAGTTCCATTGGACTAGAAGAGACCCAGTACTTC
TRBV5-6	.	TRBJ1-2	.	CASSPLGVLRGYTF	TGTGCCAGCAGCCCTCTTGGGGTCCTGAGAGGCTACACCTTC
TRBV7-9	.	TRBJ2-5	.	CASSFIRGYQETQYF	TGTGCCAGCAGCTTCATCAGGGGATACCAAGAGACCCAGTACTTC
TRBV28	TRBD2	TRBJ2-1	.	CASRNFGGTHNEQFF	TGTGCCAGCAGGAACTTCGGGGGGACTCACAATGAGCAGTTCTTC
TRBV20-1	.	TRBJ2-1	once	CSALDGLAKIGIEQFF	TGCAGTGCCCTTGATGGGTTAGCCAAGATTGGGATTGAGCAGTTCTTC
TRBV29-1	.	TRBJ1-1	few	CSGGEWGTEAFF	TGCAGCGGTGGGGAGTGGGGAACTGAAGCTTTCTTT
TRBV6-5	TRBD2	TRBJ2-6	few	CASSYPGGGVSGANVLTF	TGTGCCAGCAGTTATCCTGGCGGGGGGGTATCTGGGGCCAACGTCCTGACTTTC